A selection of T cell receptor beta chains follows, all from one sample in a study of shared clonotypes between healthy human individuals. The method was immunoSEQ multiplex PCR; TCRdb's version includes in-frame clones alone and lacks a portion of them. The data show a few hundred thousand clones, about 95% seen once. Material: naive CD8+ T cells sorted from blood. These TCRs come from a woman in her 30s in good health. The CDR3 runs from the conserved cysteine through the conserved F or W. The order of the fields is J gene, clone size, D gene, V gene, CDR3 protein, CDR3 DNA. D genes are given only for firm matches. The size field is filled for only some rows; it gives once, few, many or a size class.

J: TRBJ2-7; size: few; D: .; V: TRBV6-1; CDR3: CASTESHEQYF; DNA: TGTGCCAGCACCGAGTCCCACGAGCAGTACTTC
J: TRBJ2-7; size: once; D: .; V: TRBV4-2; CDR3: CASSPLSSEAFAYEQYF; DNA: TGTGCCAGCAGCCCCTTATCATCCGAGGCTTTTGCCTACGAGCAGTACTTC
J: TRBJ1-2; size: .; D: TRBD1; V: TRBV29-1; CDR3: CSVTTGPYGYTF; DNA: TGCAGCGTCACGACAGGGCCTTATGGCTACACCTTC
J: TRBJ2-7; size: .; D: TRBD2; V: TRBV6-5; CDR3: CASSYVAGGSLEQYF; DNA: TGTGCCAGCAGTTACGTAGCGGGAGGTTCCCTTGAGCAGTACTTC
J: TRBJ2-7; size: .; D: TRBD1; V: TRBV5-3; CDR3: CARSLAPGQAPYEQYF; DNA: TGTGCCAGAAGCTTGGCGCCGGGACAGGCGCCTTACGAGCAGTACTTC
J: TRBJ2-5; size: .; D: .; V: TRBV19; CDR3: CASSAPLVAGETQYF; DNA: TGTGCCAGTAGTGCACCGCTGGTGGCGGGAGAGACCCAGTACTTC
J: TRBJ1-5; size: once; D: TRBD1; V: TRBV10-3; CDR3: CAISVGTVDQPQHF; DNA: TGTGCCATCAGTGTTGGGACAGTCGATCAGCCCCAGCATTTT
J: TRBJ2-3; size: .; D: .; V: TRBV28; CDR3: CASSASTAATDTQYF; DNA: TGTGCCAGCAGTGCCTCCACGGCAGCAACAGATACGCAGTATTTT
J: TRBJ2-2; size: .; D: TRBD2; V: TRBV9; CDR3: CASREGHSGELFF; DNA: TGTGCCAGCCGGGAGGGCCATAGCGGGGAGCTGTTTTTT
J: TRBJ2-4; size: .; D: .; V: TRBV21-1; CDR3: CASSATSGRAGNIQYF; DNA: TGTGCCAGCAGCGCAACTAGCGGGAGGGCCGGGAACATTCAGTACTTC
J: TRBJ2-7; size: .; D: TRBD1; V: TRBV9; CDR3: CASSAYDRVGYEQYF; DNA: TGTGCCAGCAGCGCGTACGACAGGGTCGGCTACGAGCAGTACTTC
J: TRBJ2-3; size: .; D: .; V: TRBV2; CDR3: CASSGGLSGDTDTQYF; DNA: TGTGCCAGCAGTGGGGGATTGAGTGGGGACACAGATACGCAGTATTTT
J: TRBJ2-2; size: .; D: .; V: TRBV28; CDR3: CASSPNVRLRTGELFF; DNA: TGTGCCAGCAGTCCGAACGTCCGACTAAGGACCGGGGAGCTGTTTTTT
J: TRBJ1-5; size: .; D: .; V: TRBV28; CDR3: CASSSTENQPQHF; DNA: TGTGCCAGCAGTAGCACAGAGAATCAGCCCCAGCATTTT
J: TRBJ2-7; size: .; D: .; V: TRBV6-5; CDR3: CASSPLMGLSYEQYF; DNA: TGTGCCAGCAGCCCCTTGATGGGCCTGTCCTACGAGCAGTACTTC
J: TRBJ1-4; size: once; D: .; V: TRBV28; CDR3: CASSFGQLNEKLFF; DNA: TGTGCCAGCAGTTTTGGGCAGCTGAATGAAAAACTGTTTTTT
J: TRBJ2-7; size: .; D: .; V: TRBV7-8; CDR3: CASSYRVSGEQYF; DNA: TGTGCCAGCAGCTACAGGGTTTCTGGCGAGCAGTACTTC
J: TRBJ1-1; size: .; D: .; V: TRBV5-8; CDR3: CASSWGTPNTEAFF; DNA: TGTGCCAGCAGCTGGGGGACACCCAACACTGAAGCTTTCTTT
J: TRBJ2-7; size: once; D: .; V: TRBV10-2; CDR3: CASSGTGIYEQYF; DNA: TGCGCCAGCAGTGGGACGGGGATCTACGAGCAGTACTTC
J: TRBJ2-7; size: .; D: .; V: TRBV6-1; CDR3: CASSETGASVSYEQYF; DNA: TGTGCCAGCAGTGAAACCGGGGCCAGCGTATCCTACGAGCAGTACTTC
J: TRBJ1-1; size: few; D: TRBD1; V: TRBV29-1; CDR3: CSVVDRVGRAFF; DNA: TGCAGCGTTGTGGACAGGGTAGGAAGAGCTTTCTTT
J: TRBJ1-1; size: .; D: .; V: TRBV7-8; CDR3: CASSLAMSGAEAFF; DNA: TGTGCCAGCAGCTTAGCGATGTCGGGGGCTGAAGCTTTCTTT
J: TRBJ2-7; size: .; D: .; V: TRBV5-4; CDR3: CASSFSRSSYEQYF; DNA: TGTGCCAGCAGCTTCTCACGCAGCTCCTACGAGCAGTACTTC
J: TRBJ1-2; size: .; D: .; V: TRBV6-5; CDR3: CASRTDWTDGYTF; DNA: TGTGCCAGCAGAACTGACTGGACGGATGGCTACACCTTC
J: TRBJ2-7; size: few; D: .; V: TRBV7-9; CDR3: CASSRLGNGSYEQYF; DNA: TGTGCCAGCAGTCGCCTCGGGAATGGTTCCTACGAGCAGTACTTC
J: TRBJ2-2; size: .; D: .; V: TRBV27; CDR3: CASSLYKGVLAGELFF; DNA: TGTGCCAGCAGTTTATATAAGGGTGTTTTGGCCGGGGAGCTGTTTTTT
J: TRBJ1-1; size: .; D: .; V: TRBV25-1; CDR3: CASSVGNTEAFF; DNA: TGTGCCAGCAGTGTGGGGAACACTGAAGCTTTCTTT
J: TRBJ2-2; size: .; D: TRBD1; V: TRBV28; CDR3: CASSFDRGLSGELFF; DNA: TGTGCCAGCAGTTTTGACAGGGGGCTGAGCGGGGAGCTGTTTTTT
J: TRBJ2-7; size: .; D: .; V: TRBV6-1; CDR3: CASSYDGPYEQYF; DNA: TGTGCCAGCAGCTATGACGGTCCCTACGAGCAGTACTTC
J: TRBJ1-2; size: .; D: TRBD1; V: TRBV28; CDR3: CASSSGTGDGYTF; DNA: TGTGCCAGCAGTTCCGGGACAGGGGATGGCTACACCTTC
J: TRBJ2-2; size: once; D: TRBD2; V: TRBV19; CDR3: CASTRAGDDGELFF; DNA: TGTGCCAGTACTCGAGCGGGAGATGACGGGGAGCTGTTTTTT
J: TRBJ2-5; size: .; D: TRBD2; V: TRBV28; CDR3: CASSWLAGDLAQETQYF; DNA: TGTGCCAGCAGTTGGCTAGCGGGAGATTTGGCACAAGAGACCCAGTACTTC
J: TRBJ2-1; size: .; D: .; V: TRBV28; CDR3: CASSFRTDNEQFF; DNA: TGTGCCAGCAGTTTCAGAACAGACAATGAGCAGTTCTTC
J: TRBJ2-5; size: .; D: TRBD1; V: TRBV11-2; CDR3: CASSRTGGVRETQYF; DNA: TGTGCCAGCAGCCGCACAGGGGGTGTGCGGGAGACCCAGTACTTC
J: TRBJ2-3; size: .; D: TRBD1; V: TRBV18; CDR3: CASSPTTGGTDTQYF; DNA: TGTGCCAGCTCACCAACGACAGGGGGCACAGATACGCAGTATTTT
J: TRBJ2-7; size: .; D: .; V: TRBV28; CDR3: CASGRGYEQYF; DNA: TGTGCCAGCGGAAGGGGCTACGAGCAGTACTTC
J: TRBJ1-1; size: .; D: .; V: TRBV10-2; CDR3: CATKTPEDTEAFF; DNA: TGCGCCACTAAGACACCGGAGGACACTGAAGCTTTCTTT
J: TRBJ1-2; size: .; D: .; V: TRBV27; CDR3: CASSSGDGYTF; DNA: TGTGCCAGCAGTTCAGGGGATGGCTACACCTTC
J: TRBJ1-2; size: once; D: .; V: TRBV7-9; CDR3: CASPSDEGYGYTF; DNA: TGTGCCAGCCCTTCAGATGAGGGATATGGCTACACCTTC
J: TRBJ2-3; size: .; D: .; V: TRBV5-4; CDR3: CASSLAGEGTDTQYF; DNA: TGTGCCAGCAGCTTGGCGGGGGAGGGCACAGATACGCAGTATTTT
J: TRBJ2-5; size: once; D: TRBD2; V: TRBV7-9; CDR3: CASSNTAGVSETQYF; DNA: TGTGCCAGCAGCAACACCGCGGGAGTTTCCGAGACCCAGTACTTC
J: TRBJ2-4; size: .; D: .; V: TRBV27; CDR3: CASSLFSGSVAKNIQYF; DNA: TGTGCCAGCAGTTTATTCTCAGGGAGCGTGGCCAAAAACATTCAGTACTTC
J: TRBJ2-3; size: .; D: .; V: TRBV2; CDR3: CASSEEDRSTDTQYF; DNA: TGTGCCAGCAGTGAAGAAGACAGAAGCACAGATACGCAGTATTTT
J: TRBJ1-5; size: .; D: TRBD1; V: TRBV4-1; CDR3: CASSQWDRVDQPQHF; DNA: TGCGCCAGCAGCCAGTGGGACAGGGTAGACCAGCCCCAGCATTTT
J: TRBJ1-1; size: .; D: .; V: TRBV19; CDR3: CASSIFSGITNTEAFF; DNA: TGTGCCAGTAGTATATTCTCAGGGATTACAAACACTGAAGCTTTCTTT
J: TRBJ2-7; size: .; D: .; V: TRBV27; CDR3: CASSITGTVQYF; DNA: TGTGCCAGCAGTATTACAGGTACTGTGCAGTACTTC
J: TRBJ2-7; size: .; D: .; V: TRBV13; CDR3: CASSLRSGPYEQYF; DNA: TGTGCCAGTTCCCTCCGGTCAGGACCTTACGAGCAGTACTTC
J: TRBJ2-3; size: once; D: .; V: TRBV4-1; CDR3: CASSQAPSTDTQYF; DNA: TGCGCCAGCAGCCAAGCGCCTAGCACAGATACGCAGTATTTT
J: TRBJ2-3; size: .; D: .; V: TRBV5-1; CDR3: CASSLSSGTDTQYF; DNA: TGCGCCAGCAGCTTGAGTAGCGGCACAGATACGCAGTATTTT
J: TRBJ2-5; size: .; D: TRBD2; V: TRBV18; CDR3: CASSQMTSFPQETQYF; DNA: TGTGCCAGCTCACAAATGACTAGCTTCCCCCAAGAGACCCAGTACTTC
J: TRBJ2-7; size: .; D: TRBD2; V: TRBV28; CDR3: CASSFAASGAEEQYF; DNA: TGTGCCAGCAGTTTTGCCGCTAGCGGGGCGGAGGAGCAGTACTTC
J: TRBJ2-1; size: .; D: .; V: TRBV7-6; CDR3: CASSLVEVRAPGEQFF; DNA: TGTGCCAGCAGCTTAGTGGAAGTTAGGGCGCCCGGTGAGCAGTTCTTC
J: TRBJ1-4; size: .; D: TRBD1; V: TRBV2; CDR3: CASSAGGGTGEKLFF; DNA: TGTGCCAGCAGTGCGGGTGGAGGGACAGGTGAAAAACTGTTTTTT
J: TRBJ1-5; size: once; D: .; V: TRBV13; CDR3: CASSFGEGQPQHF; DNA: TGTGCCAGCAGCTTTGGGGAGGGTCAGCCCCAGCATTTT
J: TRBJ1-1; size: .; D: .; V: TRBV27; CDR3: CASSLRGPNTEAFF; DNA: TGTGCCAGCAGTTTACGGGGGCCAAACACTGAAGCTTTCTTT
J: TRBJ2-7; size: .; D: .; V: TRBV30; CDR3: CAWSVGGGDYEQYF; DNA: TGTGCCTGGAGTGTAGGGGGGGGCGACTACGAGCAGTACTTC
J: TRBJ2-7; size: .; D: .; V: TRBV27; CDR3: CASSLYQGTAYEQYF; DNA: TGTGCCAGCAGTTTATACCAGGGGACCGCCTACGAGCAGTACTTC
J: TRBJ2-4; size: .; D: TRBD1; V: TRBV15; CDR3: CATSRSRDRENIQYF; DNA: TGTGCCACCAGCAGAAGCCGGGACAGAGAAAACATTCAGTACTTC
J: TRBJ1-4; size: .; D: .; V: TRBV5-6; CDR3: CASSLEGGEKLFF; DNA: TGTGCCAGCAGCTTGGAAGGGGGTGAAAAACTGTTTTTT
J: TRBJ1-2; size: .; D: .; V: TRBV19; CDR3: CASMIGVGQGYTF; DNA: TGTGCCAGTATGATAGGGGTTGGTCAAGGCTACACCTTC